The 20 T cell receptor beta chains below all came from one sample that was sequenced in a study of vaccination and CD4 T cells after COVID-19 (dated 2022 in TCRdb). The antigens for these receptors are not known. Per the publication, the treatment or condition label means: approximately 11-day PBMC culture with coronavirus spike peptide pools or control peptides (ViraFEST assay). The library was prepared using PCR. The instrument given in TCRdb is Illumina iSeq 100. DNA from cultured CD4+ T cells was subjected to TCR sequencing with the Oncomine TCR Beta short-read assay at the Johns Hopkins FTIC core. TCRdb passed the public sequencing reads through fastp at Q25 and MiXCR, retaining productive beta sequences. Each record represents a unique CDR3 protein, reported with the most common genes and DNA among its rows. Present in this sample are around 21,000 distinct CDR3 sequences, around 52% of which were seen just once. About 15% of the sample goes to the ten largest clones.

Sequenced input: CD4+ T cells from blood, cultured in vitro. The receptor set was obtained from a human donor who had recovered from COVID-19.

The rearrangement links TRBV6-5 to TRBJ1-2, with D uncertain. The CDR3 contains 13 residues. Germline values: CDR1 MNHEY, CDR2 SVGAGI. Trimming left V 3 bases short and J 5 bases short, with 10 bases between. The CDR3 bases are TGTGCCAGCAGTTATTCCCCTCGGTATGGCTACACCTTC. Translating it yields CASSYSPRYGYTF.

The chain carries TRBV20-1 and TRBJ2-7; D assignment may be TRBD1 or TRBD2 (5 bases each). In germline, CDR1 is DFQATT, CDR2 SNEGSKA (reference sequence). Trimming shortened V by 6 bases and J by 2 bases, and 14 bases separated the two germline ends. This CDR3 is built from 13 residues. The CDR3 DNA is TGCAGTGCGCCGAGGGGTTTTACCTACGAGCAGTACTTC. It translates to CSAPRGFTYEQYF.

V and J are TRBV7-6 and TRBJ2-7, with D possibly matching TRBD2 (6 bases). Trimming shortened V by 1 base and J by 4 bases, and 17 bases separated the two germline ends. The CDR3 runs to 16 residues. CDR1 is SGHVS and CDR2 is FNYEAQ in the germline V gene. CDR3 protein: CASSLEGDSKFYEQYF. CDR3 sequence (DNA): TGTGCCAGCAGCTTAGAAGGGGACTCGAAATTTTACGAGCAGTACTTC. The full variable domain, completed using reference TRBV7-6 and TRBJ2-7, is GAGVSQSPRYKVTKRGQDVALRCDPISGHVSLYWYRQALGQGPEFLTYFNYEAQQDKSGLPNDRFSAERPEGSISTLTIQRTEQRDSAMYRCASSLEGDSKFYEQYFGPGTRLTVT.

J is TRBJ1-3 and V is TRBV7-8; no definite D call. The CDR3 spans 15 residues. The germline CDR1 and CDR2 sequences are SGHVS and FQNEAQ. V was clipped by 5 bases and J by 7 bases, with 18 bases between them. The CDR3 DNA reads as TGTGCCAGCAGCCCTACAGAGTTATCGCGGAACACCATATATTTT. Its protein product is CASSPTELSRNTIYF.

This clonotype was seen a few times. The chain recombines TRBV24-1 with TRBJ2-7; D might be TRBD2 (5 bases). Germline CDR1 reads KGHDR; CDR2 reads SFDVKD. This CDR3 has 15 residues. The V and J ends lost 12 bases and 5 bases respectively, with 25 bases between them. CDR3 sequence reads: CAPGGASLLRDEQYF. The CDR3 coding sequence is TGTGCCCCTGGAGGAGCGTCACTTCTTCGGGACGAGCAGTACTTC.

The rearrangement joins TRBV27 to TRBJ2-1; D unclear. The CDR3 loop spans 14 amino acids. V lost 6 bases to trimming and J lost 5 bases, with 14 bases between them. CDR1 and CDR2 (germline): MNHEY, SMNVEV (reference sequence). Written as DNA, the CDR3 is TGTGCCAGCAGCCCCTCTGCGAGGCACAATGAGCAGTTCTTC. The encoded protein is CASSPSARHNEQFF.

The rearrangement uses TRBV6-1 and TRBJ2-2; TRBD2 matches 9 bases. The V segment lost 5 bases and the J segment 1 base; nucleotides outside the gene matches: 2. Germline lookup yields CDR1 MNHNS and CDR2 SASEGT. This CDR3 is 15 amino acids long. The CDR3 DNA is TGTGCCAGCAGTCGACTAGCGGAGAACACCGGGGAGCTGTTTTTT. Translating gives CASSRLAENTGELFF.

This chain joins TRBV5-1 and TRBJ1-5, with D perhaps TRBD1 (5 bases). CDR3 length equals 16 residues. Trimming stripped 4 bases from V and 6 bases from J, with 20 bases between. The germline CDR1 and CDR2 sequences are SGHRS and YFSETQ. Here the CDR3 DNA reads TGCGCCAGCAGCCCTGGGGGGGGAGGGGCTTTTCAGCCCCAGCATTTT. Its translation is CASSPGGGGAFQPQHF.

The J gene is TRBJ2-3, the V gene TRBV20-1; D may be TRBD1 (6 bases). The CDR3 length is 14 residues. V shed 6 bases and J shed 6 bases, with 19 bases lying between them. The V gene's germline CDR1 is DFQATT and CDR2 SNEGSKA (reference sequence). CDR3 amino acids: CSAPSTGPFDTQYF. CDR3 coding DNA: TGCAGTGCCCCCTCGACAGGCCCGTTTGATACGCAGTATTTT.

This rearrangement joins TRBV28 to TRBJ1-6, with unresolved D. The germline V and J ends were trimmed by 8 bases and 0 bases, with 2 bases remaining between them. The CDR3 sequence is 12 residues long. The germline CDR1 and CDR2 sequences are MDHEN and SYDVKM. CDR3 residues: CASRSYNSPLHF. The CDR3, as DNA: TGTGCCAGCCGCTCCTATAATTCACCCCTCCACTTT. The full variable domain, completed using reference TRBV28 and TRBJ1-6, is DVKVTQSSRYLVKRTGEKVFLECVQDMDHENMFWYRQDPGLGLRLIYFSYDVKMKEKGDIPEGYSVSREKKERFSLILESASTNQTSMYLCASRSYNSPLHFGNGTRLTVT.

CDR3: CASSLASGGNTYNEQFF. In nucleotides, the CDR3 is TGTGCCAGCAGCTTGGCTAGCGGGGGGAACACCTACAATGAGCAGTTCTTC. The chain has TRBV5-4 and TRBJ2-1; TRBD2 aligns across 11 bases. Germline V gene data show CDR1 as SGHNT and CDR2 as YYREEE (reference sequence). CDR3 length: 17 residues. V lost 0 bases and J lost 2; bases outside the gene matches: 4.

This chain connects TRBV10-1 to TRBJ1-2; D may be TRBD1 (6 bases). Germline V gene sequence: CDR1 WNHNN, CDR2 SYGVQD (reference sequence). The germline V and J ends were trimmed by 4 bases and 7 bases, with 16 bases remaining between them. CDR3 length equals 14 residues. In DNA, the CDR3 is TGCGCCAGCAGTGGGAACAGGGATCCGGGTGGCTACACCTTC. Residues: CASSGNRDPGGYTF.

The chain couples TRBV7-2 to TRBJ2-2; D is unresolved. V was trimmed by 3 bases and J by 8 bases, leaving 10 bases between them. CDR3 size: 13 residues. Germline values: CDR1 SGHTA, CDR2 FQGNSA. The chain's CDR3 is CASSFIVSGELFF. CDR3 nucleotide sequence: TGTGCCAGCAGCTTCATAGTCTCTGGGGAGCTGTTTTTT.

This clonotype was seen only a few times. The V and J genes are TRBV2 and TRBJ2-5; 10 bases align to TRBD2. The length of the CDR3 is 17 residues. V dropped 7 bases and J dropped 5; count of bases not matched to a gene: 16. The germline gives CDR1 SNHLY, CDR2 FYNNEI. The CDR3 reads CASNPGSGRVHGETQYF. The DNA of the CDR3 is TGTGCCAGCAACCCGGGGAGCGGGAGGGTTCACGGGGAGACCCAGTACTTC.

The chain links TRBV6-5 to TRBJ2-7, with TRBD2 matching 10 bases. The germline gives CDR1 MNHEY, CDR2 SVGAGI. The V and J ends lost 0 bases and 8 bases, in that order; junction bases with no gene match: 7. The CDR3 spans 15 residues. The CDR3 loop is CASSYSELAGAQQYF. The CDR3 DNA is TGTGCCAGCAGTTACTCGGAGCTAGCGGGAGCTCAGCAGTACTTC.

The rearrangement uses TRBV12-2 and TRBJ1-5. TRBV12-2 is a pseudogene locus. This CDR3 has 13 amino acids. The CDR3 reads CASRLVWNQPQHF. The DNA of the CDR3 is TGTGCAAGTCGCTTAGTTTGGAATCAGCCCCAGCATTTT.

The chain uses TRBV6-1 and TRBJ1-2, with a tentative D call TRBD1 (6 bases). Germline V gene lookup returns CDR1 MNHNS and CDR2 SASEGT. V was pared by 8 bases and J by 8 bases, with 18 bases between. The CDR3 spans 13 residues. This chain's CDR3 is CASGVGQGYGYTF. Here the CDR3 DNA reads TGTGCCAGCGGGGTGGGGCAGGGGTACGGCTACACCTTC.

This clonotype was seen a few times. This chain joins TRBV12-3 or TRBV12-4 and TRBJ1-5, with 8 positions matching TRBD1. There are 17 residues in the CDR3. The trim removed 5 bases at V and 6 bases at J, leaving 15 bases unmatched. The CDR3: CASSPRPGQGGGQPQHF. CDR3 DNA sequence: TGTGCCAGCAGTCCACGCCCCGGACAGGGAGGAGGTCAGCCCCAGCATTTT.

This chain joins TRBV12-3 or TRBV12-4 and TRBJ1-2; maybe TRBD1 (5 bases). The V gene lost 0 bases and the J gene lost 2 bases, with 10 bases spanning the gap. The CDR3 length is 15 residues. The CDR3 nucleotides are TGTGCCAGCAGTTTAGCGGGAGGACACAACTATGGCTACACCTTC. It specifies CASSLAGGHNYGYTF.

This clonotype was recorded a few times. CDR3 amino acids: CASSPQAGVATQYF. The CDR3, as DNA: TGTGCCAGTAGCCCTCAAGCGGGAGTGGCGACCCAGTACTTC. V usage is TRBV19 and J usage is TRBJ2-5, with TRBD2 identical over 8 bases. With 6 bases clipped from V and 7 bases from J, the junction kept 10 bases outside the gene matches. The length of the CDR3 is 14 residues. Per germline, CDR1 LNHDA and CDR2 SQIVND (reference sequence).